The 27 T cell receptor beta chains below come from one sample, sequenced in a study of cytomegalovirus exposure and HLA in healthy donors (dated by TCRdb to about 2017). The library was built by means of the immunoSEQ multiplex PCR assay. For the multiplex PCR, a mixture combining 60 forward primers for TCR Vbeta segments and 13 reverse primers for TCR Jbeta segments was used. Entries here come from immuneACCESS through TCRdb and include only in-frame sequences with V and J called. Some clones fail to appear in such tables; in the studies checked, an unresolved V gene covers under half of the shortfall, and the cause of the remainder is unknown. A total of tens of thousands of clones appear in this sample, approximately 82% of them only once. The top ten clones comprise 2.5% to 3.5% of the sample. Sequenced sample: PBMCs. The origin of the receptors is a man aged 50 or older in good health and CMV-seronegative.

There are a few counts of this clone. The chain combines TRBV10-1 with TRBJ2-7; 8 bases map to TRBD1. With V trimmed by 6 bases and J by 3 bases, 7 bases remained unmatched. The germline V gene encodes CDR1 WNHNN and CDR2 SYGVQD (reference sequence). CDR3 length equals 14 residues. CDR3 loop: CASSSGTGLYEQYF. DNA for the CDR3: TGCGCCAGCAGCTCCGGGACAGGACTCTACGAGCAGTACTTC.

CDR3 nucleotides: TGTGCCAGCAGCCTACAGGGCGATCAGCCCCAGCATTTT. Translated: CASSLQGDQPQHF. This chain connects TRBV6-1 to TRBJ1-5; possible D gene TRBD1, 6 bases. Germline CDR1 MNHNS, CDR2 SASEGT. The CDR3 loop spans 13 amino acids. The V end was cut by 6 bases, the J end by 5 bases, with 11 bases between.

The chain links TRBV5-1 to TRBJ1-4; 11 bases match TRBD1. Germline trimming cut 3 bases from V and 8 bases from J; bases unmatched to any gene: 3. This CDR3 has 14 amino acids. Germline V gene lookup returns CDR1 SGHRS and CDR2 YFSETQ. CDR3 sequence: CASSSGQGEEKLFF. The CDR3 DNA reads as TGCGCCAGCAGCTCGGGACAGGGGGAGGAAAAACTGTTTTTT. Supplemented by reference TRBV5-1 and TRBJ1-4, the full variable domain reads KAGVTQTPRYLIKTRGQQVTLSCSPISGHRSVSWYQQTPGQGLQFLFEYFSETQRNKGNFPGRFSGRQFSNSRSEMNVSTLELGDSALYLCASSSGQGEEKLFFGSGTQLSVL.

DNA of the CDR3: TGTGCCAGTAGTATGACCGGAGGCTCTGGAAACACCATATATTTT. Translating gives CASSMTGGSGNTIYF. The rearrangement uses TRBV19 and TRBJ1-3; D uncertain. This CDR3 contains 15 residues. Germline V CDR1 and CDR2: LNHDA, SQIVND (reference sequence). The V end lost 3 bases, the J end lost 0 bases, and 9 bases lay between the germline ends.

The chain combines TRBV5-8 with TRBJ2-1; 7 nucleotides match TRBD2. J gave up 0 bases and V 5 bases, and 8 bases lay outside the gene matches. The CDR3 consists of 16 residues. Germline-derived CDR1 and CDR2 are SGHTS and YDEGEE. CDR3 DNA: TGTGCCAGCAGACGGGAGAGCGGGGTCTCCTACAATGAGCAGTTCTTC. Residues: CASRRESGVSYNEQFF.

The CDR3 DNA reads TGTGCCAGCACCACAACCGACATCCTCAATGAGCAGTTCTTC. As protein: CASTTTDILNEQFF. The genes are TRBV7-9 and TRBJ2-1; no clear D gene. Trimming removed 7 bases at V and 6 bases at J, with 16 bases between. The CDR3 loop spans 14 amino acids. CDR1 and CDR2 (germline): SEHNR, FQNEAQ (reference sequence).

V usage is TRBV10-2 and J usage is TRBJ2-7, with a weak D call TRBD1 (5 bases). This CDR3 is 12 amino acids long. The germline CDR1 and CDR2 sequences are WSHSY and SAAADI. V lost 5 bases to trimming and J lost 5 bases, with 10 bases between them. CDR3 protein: CASSSDSHEQYF. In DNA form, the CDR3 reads TGCGCCAGCAGTTCTGACAGCCACGAGCAGTACTTC.

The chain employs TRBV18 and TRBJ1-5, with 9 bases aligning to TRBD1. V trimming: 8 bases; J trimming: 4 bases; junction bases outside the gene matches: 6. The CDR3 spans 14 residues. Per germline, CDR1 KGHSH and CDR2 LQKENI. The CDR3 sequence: CASRDRATNQPQHF. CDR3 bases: TGTGCCAGCCGGGACAGGGCGACGAATCAGCCCCAGCATTTT. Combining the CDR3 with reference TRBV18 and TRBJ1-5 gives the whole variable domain NAGVMQNPRHLVRRRGQEARLRCSPMKGHSHVYWYRQLPEEGLKFMVYLQKENIIDESGMPKERFSAEFPKEGPSILRIQQVVRGDSAAYFCASRDRATNQPQHFGDGTRLSIL.

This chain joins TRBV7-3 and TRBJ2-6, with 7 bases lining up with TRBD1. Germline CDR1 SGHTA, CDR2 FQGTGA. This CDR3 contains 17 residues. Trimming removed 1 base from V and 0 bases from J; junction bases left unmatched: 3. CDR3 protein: CASSLKGQTSGANVLTF. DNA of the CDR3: TGTGCCAGCAGCTTAAAGGGACAGACCTCTGGGGCCAACGTCCTGACTTTC.

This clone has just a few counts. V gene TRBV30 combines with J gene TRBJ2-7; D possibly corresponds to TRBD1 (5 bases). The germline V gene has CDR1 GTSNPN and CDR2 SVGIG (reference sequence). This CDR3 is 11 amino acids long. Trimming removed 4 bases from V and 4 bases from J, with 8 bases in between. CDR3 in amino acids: CAWKQGYEQYF. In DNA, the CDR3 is TGTGCCTGGAAGCAGGGATACGAGCAGTACTTC. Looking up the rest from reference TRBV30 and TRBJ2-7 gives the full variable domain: SQTIHQWPATLVQPVGSPLSLECTVEGTSNPNLYWYRQAAGRGLQLLFYSVGIGQISSEVPQNLSASRPQDRQFILSSKKLLLSDSGFYLCAWKQGYEQYFGPGTRLTVT.

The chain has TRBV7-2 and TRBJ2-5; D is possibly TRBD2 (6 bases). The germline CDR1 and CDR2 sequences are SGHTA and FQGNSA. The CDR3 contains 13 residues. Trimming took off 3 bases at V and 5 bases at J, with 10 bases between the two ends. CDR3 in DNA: TGTGCCAGCAGCTTTCAGGGACTGGAGACCCAGTACTTC. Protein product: CASSFQGLETQYF.

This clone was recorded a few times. CDR3 DNA sequence: TGTGCCAGCAGCTTAGTGGGCTACAACACTGAAGCTTTCTTT. Protein sequence: CASSLVGYNTEAFF. V usage is TRBV5-6 and J usage is TRBJ1-1; D unclear. Trimming removed 2 bases at V and 2 bases at J, with 10 bases between. Germline CDR1 and CDR2: SGHDT and YYEEEE. This CDR3 comprises 14 residues.

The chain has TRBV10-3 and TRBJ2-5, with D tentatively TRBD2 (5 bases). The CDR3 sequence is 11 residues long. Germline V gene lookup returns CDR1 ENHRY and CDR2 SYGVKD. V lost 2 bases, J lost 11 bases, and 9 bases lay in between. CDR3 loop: CAISETGEQYF. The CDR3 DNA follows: TGTGCCATCAGTGAGACCGGGGAGCAGTACTTC.

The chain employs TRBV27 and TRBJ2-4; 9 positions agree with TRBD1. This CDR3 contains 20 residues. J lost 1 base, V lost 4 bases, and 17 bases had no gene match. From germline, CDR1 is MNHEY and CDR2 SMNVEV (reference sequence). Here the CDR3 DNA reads TGTGCCAGCAGTTCGCTTTCCGGGACAGGGACCCATACCGCCAAAAACATTCAGTACTTC. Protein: CASSSLSGTGTHTAKNIQYF.

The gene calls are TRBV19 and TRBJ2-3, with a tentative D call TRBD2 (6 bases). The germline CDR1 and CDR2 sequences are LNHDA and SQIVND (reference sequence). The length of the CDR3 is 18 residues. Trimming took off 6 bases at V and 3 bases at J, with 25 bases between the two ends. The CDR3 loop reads CASSPRSIRASVTDTQYF. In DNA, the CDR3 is TGTGCCAGTAGCCCGCGTTCGATCCGGGCTAGCGTAACAGATACGCAGTATTTT.

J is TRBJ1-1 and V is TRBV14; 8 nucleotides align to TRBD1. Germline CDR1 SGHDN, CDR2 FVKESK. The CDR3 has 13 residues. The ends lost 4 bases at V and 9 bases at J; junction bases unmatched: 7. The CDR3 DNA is TGTGCCAGCAGCCCGTACGGGACAGGCAAAGCTTTCTTT. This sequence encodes CASSPYGTGKAFF.

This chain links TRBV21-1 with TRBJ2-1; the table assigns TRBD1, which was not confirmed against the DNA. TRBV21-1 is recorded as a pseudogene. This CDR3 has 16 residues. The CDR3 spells CASSKFRVGSYNEQFF. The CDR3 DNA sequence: TGTGCCAGCAGCAAATTCAGGGTCGGCTCCTACAATGAGCAGTTCTTC.

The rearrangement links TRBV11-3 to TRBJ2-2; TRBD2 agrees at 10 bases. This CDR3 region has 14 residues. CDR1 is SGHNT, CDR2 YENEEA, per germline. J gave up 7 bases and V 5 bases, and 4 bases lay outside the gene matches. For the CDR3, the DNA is TGTGCCAGCAGCGAGCGGGGGGGCCACGGGGAGCTGTTTTTT. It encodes CASSERGGHGELFF.

CDR3 region: CAWRGQGDQPQHF. DNA for the CDR3: TGTGCCTGGAGGGGACAGGGGGATCAGCCCCAGCATTTT. The chain joins TRBV30 to TRBJ1-5; 11 bases are a match to TRBD1. J gave up 5 bases and V 3 bases, and 0 bases lay outside the gene matches. This CDR3 is built from 13 residues. CDR1 GTSNPN and CDR2 SVGIG come from the germline V gene (reference sequence).

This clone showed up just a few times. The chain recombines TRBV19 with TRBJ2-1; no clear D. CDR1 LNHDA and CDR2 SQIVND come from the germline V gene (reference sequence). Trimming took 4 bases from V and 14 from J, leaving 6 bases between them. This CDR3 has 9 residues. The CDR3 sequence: CASSRSEFF. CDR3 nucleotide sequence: TGTGCCAGTAGTAGGAGTGAGTTCTTC.

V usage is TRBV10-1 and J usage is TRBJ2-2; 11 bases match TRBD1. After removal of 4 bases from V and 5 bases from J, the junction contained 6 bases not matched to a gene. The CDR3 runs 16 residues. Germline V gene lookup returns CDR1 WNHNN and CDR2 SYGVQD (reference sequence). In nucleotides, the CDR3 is TGCGCCAGCAGTGGGAGGACAGGGGGCCTGACCGGGGAGCTGTTTTTT. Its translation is CASSGRTGGLTGELFF.

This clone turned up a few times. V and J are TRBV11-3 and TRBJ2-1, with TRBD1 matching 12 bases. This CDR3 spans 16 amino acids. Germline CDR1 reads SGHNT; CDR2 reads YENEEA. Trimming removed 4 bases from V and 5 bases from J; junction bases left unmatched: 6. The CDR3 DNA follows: TGTGCCAGCAGCTCCGCCGGGACAGGGGGCAACAATGAGCAGTTCTTC. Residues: CASSSAGTGGNNEQFF. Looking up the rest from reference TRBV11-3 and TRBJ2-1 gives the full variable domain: EAGVVQSPRYKIIEKKQPVAFWCNPISGHNTLYWYLQNLGQGPELLIRYENEEAVDDSQLPKDRFSAERLKGVDSTLKIQPAELGDSAVYLCASSSAGTGGNNEQFFGPGTRLTVL.

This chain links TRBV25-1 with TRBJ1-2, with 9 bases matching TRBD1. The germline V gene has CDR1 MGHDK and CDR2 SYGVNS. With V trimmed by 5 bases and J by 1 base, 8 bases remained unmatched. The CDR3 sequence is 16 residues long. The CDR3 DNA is TGTGCCAGCAGTCAGGGGGACAGGGTGCATAACTATGGCTACACCTTC. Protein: CASSQGDRVHNYGYTF.

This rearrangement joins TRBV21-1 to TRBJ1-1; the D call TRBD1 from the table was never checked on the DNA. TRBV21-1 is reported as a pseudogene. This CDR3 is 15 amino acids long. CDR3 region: CASSKERQGASGAFF. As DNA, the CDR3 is TGTGCCAGCAGCAAAGAGAGGCAGGGGGCCTCGGGAGCTTTCTTT.

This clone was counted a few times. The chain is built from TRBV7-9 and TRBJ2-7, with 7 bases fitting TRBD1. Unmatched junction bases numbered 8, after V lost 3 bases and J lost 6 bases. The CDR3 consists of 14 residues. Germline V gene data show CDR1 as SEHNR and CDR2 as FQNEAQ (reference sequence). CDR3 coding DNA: TGTGCCAGCAGCTTGGGACAGCCAAACATCGAGCAGTACTTC. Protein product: CASSLGQPNIEQYF.

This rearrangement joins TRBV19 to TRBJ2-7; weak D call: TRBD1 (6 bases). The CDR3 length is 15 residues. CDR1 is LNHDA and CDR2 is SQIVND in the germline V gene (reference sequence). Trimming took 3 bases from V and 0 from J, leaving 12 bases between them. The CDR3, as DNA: TGTGCCAGTAGTATTGGTGGGGGCCCCTCCTACGAGCAGTACTTC. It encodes CASSIGGGPSYEQYF.

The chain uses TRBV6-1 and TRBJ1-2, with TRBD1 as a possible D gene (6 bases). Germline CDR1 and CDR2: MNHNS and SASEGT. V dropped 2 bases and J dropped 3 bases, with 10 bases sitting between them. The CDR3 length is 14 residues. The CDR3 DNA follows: TGTGCCAGCAGTGAAAACAGGGCCCACTATGGCTACACCTTC. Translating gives CASSENRAHYGYTF.